The 15 T cell receptor beta chains in this list originate from one sample, sequenced in a study of blood T cell repertoires in COVID-19. The repertoire was sequenced with immunoSEQ multiplex PCR; TCRdb's copy has only in-frame clones and lacks some. In the table there are fewer than 250,000 clones, 88% of which are singletons. Sequencing was performed on peripheral blood. These receptor sequences come from a man between 65 and 79 years old with acute or convalescent COVID-19.

The chain carries TRBV19 and TRBJ2-7, with 7 bases matching TRBD1. Trimming removed 6 bases from V and 5 bases from J; junction bases left unmatched: 10. The V gene's germline CDR1 is LNHDA and CDR2 SQIVND (reference sequence). The length of the CDR3 is 14 residues. DNA for the CDR3: TGTGCCAGTAGAGCCCACGACAGGGTCCACGAGCAGTACTTC. The encoded protein is CASRAHDRVHEQYF.

The chain carries TRBV6-6 and TRBJ2-7; TRBD1 aligns across 8 bases. This CDR3 region has 14 residues. Germline loops: CDR1 MNHNY, CDR2 SVGAGI (reference sequence). V lost 11 bases to trimming and J lost 0 bases; unmatched junction nucleotides: 9. CDR3 bases: TGTGCCGTCAGGCGGGGACAGGCCTCCTACGAGCAGTACTTC. It specifies CAVRRGQASYEQYF.

The chain recombines TRBV6-6 with TRBJ2-3; 15 nucleotides align to TRBD2. After removal of 8 bases from V and 4 bases from J, the junction contained 4 bases not matched to a gene. This CDR3 spans 15 amino acids. Germline-derived CDR1 and CDR2 are MNHNY and SVGAGI (reference sequence). The DNA of the CDR3 is TGTGCCAGCCGGACTAGCGGGAGGGCCGCAGATACGCAGTATTTT. Its translation is CASRTSGRAADTQYF.

This clone was seen a single time. The chain carries TRBV5-6 and TRBJ1-4, with unresolved D. The V end lost 0 bases, the J end lost 3 bases, and 15 bases lay between the germline ends. The length of the CDR3 is 17 residues. The germline V gene has CDR1 SGHDT and CDR2 YYEEEE. The CDR3 region is CASSLAPPGRANEKLFF. In DNA, the CDR3 is TGTGCCAGCAGCTTGGCGCCCCCTGGGCGGGCTAATGAAAAACTGTTTTTT.

This clone was detected only a few times. The chain joins TRBV2 to TRBJ2-2; the match to TRBD1 covers 7 bases. This CDR3 is built from 14 residues. Germline lookup yields CDR1 SNHLY and CDR2 FYNNEI. Trimming cost V 5 bases and J 7 bases; bases outside gene matches: 7. CDR3 protein: CASSNRGANGELFF. CDR3 DNA: TGTGCCAGCAGTAACAGGGGAGCTAACGGGGAGCTGTTTTTT. Full variable domain (rest looked up from reference TRBV2 and TRBJ2-2): EPEVTQTPSHQVTQMGQEVILRCVPISNHLYFYWYRQILGQKVEFLVSFYNNEISEKSEIFDDQFSVERPDGSNFTLKIRSTKLEDSAMYFCASSNRGANGELFFGEGSRLTVL.

This clone has only one observation. The chain joins TRBV21-1 to TRBJ2-7; the table's D gene call, TRBD2, was not cross checked with the DNA. TRBV21-1 is labeled a pseudogene. The length of the CDR3 is 22 residues. DNA for the CDR3: TGTGCCAGCAGCAAAGGCGGGGACACCACCGGGACTAGCGGGAGGTACTCCTACGAGCAGTACTTC. Translated: CASSKGGDTTGTSGRYSYEQYF.

J is TRBJ1-6 and V is TRBV5-1; 7 bases are shared with TRBD1. Germline CDR1 SGHRS, CDR2 YFSETQ. The CDR3 loop spans 17 amino acids. J gave up 4 bases and V 0 bases, and 7 bases lay outside the gene matches. As DNA, the CDR3 is TGCGCCAGCAGCTTGGTATATCCAGGGGGTTATAATTCACCCCTCCACTTT. Translating gives CASSLVYPGGYNSPLHF.

Comments on this clone: Compared with germline, one end of the junction differs, possibly owing to a read error. The rearrangement links TRBV2 to TRBJ2-7; TRBD1 agrees at 7 bases. The germline CDR1 and CDR2 sequences are SNHLY and FYNNEI. The CDR3 runs 11 residues. In DNA, the CDR3 is TGTGCCGGCCGCAAGACAGGGATGCCAAACTTC. It translates to CAGRKTGMPNF.

The chain employs TRBV27 and TRBJ1-2, with 11 bases aligning to TRBD1. Germline V gives CDR1 MNHEY, CDR2 SMNVEV (reference sequence). The V gene end was trimmed by 5 bases and the J gene end by 12 bases; junction bases not matched to a gene: 8. The CDR3 is 13 amino acids. The CDR3 DNA reads TGTGCCAGCAGTGCGGGACAGGGGGTGTCTCACACCTTC. The encoded protein is CASSAGQGVSHTF.

This chain connects TRBV18 to TRBJ2-7; weak D call: TRBD1 (6 bases). The CDR3 loop spans 13 amino acids. Per the germline V gene, CDR1 is KGHSH and CDR2 is LQKENI. V dropped 5 bases and J dropped 3 bases, with 11 bases sitting between them. The CDR3 sequence is CASSEGQSYEQYF. The CDR3, as DNA: TGTGCCAGCTCAGAAGGACAGAGCTACGAGCAGTACTTC.

This chain joins TRBV15 and TRBJ1-1; D gene unclear. V shed 0 bases and J shed 4 bases, with 9 bases lying between them. The CDR3 extends over 14 amino acids. Germline CDR1 and CDR2: LNHNV and YYDKDF (reference sequence). CDR3 amino acids: CATSRERSITEAFF. CDR3 nucleotides: TGTGCCACCAGCAGAGAGAGGAGTATCACTGAAGCTTTCTTT.

The rearrangement links TRBV28 to TRBJ1-5, with 8 bases lining up with TRBD1. Trimming removed 4 bases from V and 0 bases from J; junction bases left unmatched: 8. CDR3 length: 17 residues. Germline CDR1 MDHEN, CDR2 SYDVKM. CDR3 in DNA: TGTGCCAGCAGTTCCGGGACAGGAATTTATAGCAATCAGCCCCAGCATTTT. Amino acids: CASSSGTGIYSNQPQHF.

The J gene is TRBJ1-3, the V gene TRBV9; D gene ambiguous. The germline V gene has CDR1 SGDLS and CDR2 YYNGEE. The CDR3 has 17 amino acids. V was pared by 0 bases and J by 0 bases, with 13 bases between. CDR3 sequence: CASSVEIDTSSGNTIYF. The CDR3 DNA sequence: TGTGCCAGCAGCGTAGAGATCGACACAAGCTCTGGAAACACCATATATTTT. The full variable domain, with the rest looked up from reference TRBV9 and TRBJ1-3, is DSGVTQTPKHLITATGQRVTLRCSPRSGDLSVYWYQQSLDQGLQFLIQYYNGEERAKGNILERFSAQQFPDLHSELNLSSLELGDSALYFCASSVEIDTSSGNTIYFGEGSWLTVV.

The chain combines TRBV30 with TRBJ2-2; a possible D gene is TRBD2 (5 bases). The CDR3 is 11 residues long. Germline loops: CDR1 GTSNPN, CDR2 SVGIG (reference sequence). V was pared by 5 bases and J by 6 bases, with 7 bases between. CDR3 sequence (DNA): TGTGCCTGGGGACTTCCCGGGGAGCTGTTTTTT. Amino acid sequence: CAWGLPGELFF.

As for this clone: Relative to the germline gene, one junction end is altered; a read error may explain this. The rearrangement links TRBV27 to TRBJ2-5; tentatively, D is TRBD1 (5 bases). The germline V gene has CDR1 MNHEY and CDR2 SMNVEV (reference sequence). CDR3 length: 14 residues. DNA for the CDR3: TGTGCCAGCATAAGGGCCAGGGCGCAAGGGACCCAGTACTTC. It yields the protein CASIRARAQGTQYF.